Listed below are T cell receptor beta chains from one sample, sequenced in a study of blood T cell repertoires in COVID-19. Sequenced by immunoSEQ multiplex PCR; TCRdb stores in-frame clones only, minus some. The table records roughly 250,000 clones, 87% of them present only once. The sequenced sample consisted of peripheral blood. All receptors derive from a woman in her 50s with acute or convalescent COVID-19. Each CDR3 is given with its conserved first and last residue. D genes are given only for firm matches. Clone sizes are given selectively: once, few, many, or a class where the clone is expanded.

>TRBV18|.|TRBJ2-7|.
CASSMDRSSYEQYF
TGTGCCAGCTCAATGGACAGAAGCTCCTACGAGCAGTACTTC
>TRBV20-1|.|TRBJ2-1|TRBD2
CSASRAGLGSYNEQFF
TGCAGTGCTAGTAGAGCGGGACTTGGATCCTACAATGAGCAGTTCTTC
>TRBV7-2|.|TRBJ2-3|TRBD2
CASSLVGLAGVADTQYF
TGTGCCAGCAGCTTAGTGGGACTAGCGGGAGTCGCAGATACGCAGTATTTT
>TRBV7-2|.|TRBJ1-3|.
CASSLVGTTGNTIYF
TGTGCCAGCAGCTTAGTTGGGACAACTGGAAACACCATATATTTT
>TRBV5-4|.|TRBJ2-3|.
CASTREPLAQPHRDTQYF
TGTGCCAGCACCCGGGAGCCACTAGCTCAACCCCACCGGGATACGCAGTATTTT
>TRBV6-6|.|TRBJ1-4|.
CASVSLQKLFF
TGTGCCAGCGTTTCACTTCAAAAACTGTTTTTT
>TRBV12-3/TRBV12-4|.|TRBJ2-7|.
CASSPRDEQYF
TGTGCCAGCAGCCCCCGAGACGAGCAGTACTTC
>TRBV2|.|TRBJ2-5|.
CASNRLGETQYF
TGTGCCAGCAACCGACTAGGGGAGACCCAGTACTTC
>TRBV28|once|TRBJ2-7|TRBD2
CASKGTSGSRLGYEQYF
TGTGCCAGCAAGGGGACTAGCGGGAGTCGGTTGGGCTACGAGCAGTACTTC
>TRBV30|.|TRBJ1-1|TRBD1
CAWTRQGNTEAFF
TGTGCCTGGACCAGACAGGGGAACACTGAAGCTTTCTTT
>TRBV7-2|.|TRBJ1-3|.
CASSLYEASGNTIYF
TGTGCCAGCAGCTTATACGAGGCCTCTGGAAACACCATATATTTT
>TRBV5-6|once|TRBJ1-3|TRBD1
CASSYDRALYSGNTIYF
TGTGCCAGCAGCTACGACAGGGCCCTGTACTCTGGAAACACCATATATTTT
>TRBV7-6|.|TRBJ2-1|TRBD2
CASRTGTSGVEQFF
TGTGCCAGCCGGACCGGGACTAGCGGGGTTGAGCAGTTCTTC
>TRBV28|once|TRBJ1-1|.
CASSLGSDRRAFF
TGTGCCAGCAGTTTGGGTTCAGACAGGAGGGCTTTCTTT